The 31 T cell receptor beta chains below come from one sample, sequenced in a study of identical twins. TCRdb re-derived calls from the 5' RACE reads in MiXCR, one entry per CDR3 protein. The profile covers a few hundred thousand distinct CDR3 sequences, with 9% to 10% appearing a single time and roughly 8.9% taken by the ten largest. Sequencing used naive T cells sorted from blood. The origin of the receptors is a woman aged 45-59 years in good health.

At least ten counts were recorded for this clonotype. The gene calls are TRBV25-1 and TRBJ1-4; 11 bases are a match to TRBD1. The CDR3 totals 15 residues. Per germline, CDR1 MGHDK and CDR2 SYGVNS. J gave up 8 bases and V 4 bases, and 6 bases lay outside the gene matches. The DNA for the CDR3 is TGTGCCAGCAGTGGCGGACAGGGGGCAGAGGAAAAACTGTTTTTT. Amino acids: CASSGGQGAEEKLFF.

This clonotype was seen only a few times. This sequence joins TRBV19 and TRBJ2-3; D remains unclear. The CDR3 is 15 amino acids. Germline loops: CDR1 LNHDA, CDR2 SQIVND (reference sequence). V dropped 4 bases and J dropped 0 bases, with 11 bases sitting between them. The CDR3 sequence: CASSTTATSTDTQYF. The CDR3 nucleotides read TGTGCCAGTAGTACGACTGCTACTAGCACAGATACGCAGTATTTT.

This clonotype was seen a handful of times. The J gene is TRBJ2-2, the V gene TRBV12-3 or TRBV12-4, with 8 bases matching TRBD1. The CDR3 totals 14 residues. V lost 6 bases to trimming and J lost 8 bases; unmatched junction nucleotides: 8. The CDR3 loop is CASRRDRKMGELFF. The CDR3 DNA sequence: TGTGCCAGCAGGCGGGACAGGAAGATGGGGGAGCTGTTTTTT.

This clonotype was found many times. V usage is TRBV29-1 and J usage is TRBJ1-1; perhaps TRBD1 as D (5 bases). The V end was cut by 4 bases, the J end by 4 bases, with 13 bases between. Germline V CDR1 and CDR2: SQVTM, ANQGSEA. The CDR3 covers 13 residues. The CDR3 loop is CSVGIGGSTEAFF. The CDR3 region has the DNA TGCAGCGTTGGGATCGGGGGTTCCACTGAAGCTTTCTTT.

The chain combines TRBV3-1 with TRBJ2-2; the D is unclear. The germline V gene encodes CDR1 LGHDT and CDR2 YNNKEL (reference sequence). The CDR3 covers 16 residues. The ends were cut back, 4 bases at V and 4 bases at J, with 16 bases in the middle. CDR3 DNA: TGTGCCAGCAGCCCTCGACCGGCATCATCCACCGGGGAGCTGTTTTTT. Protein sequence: CASSPRPASSTGELFF.

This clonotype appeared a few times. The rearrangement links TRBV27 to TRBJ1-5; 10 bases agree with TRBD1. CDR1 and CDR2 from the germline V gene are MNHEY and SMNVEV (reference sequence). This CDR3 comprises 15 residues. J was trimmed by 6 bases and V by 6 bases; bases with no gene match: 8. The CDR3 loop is CASRPGTGAIQPQHF. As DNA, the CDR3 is TGTGCCAGCAGGCCGGGGACAGGGGCGATTCAGCCCCAGCATTTT.

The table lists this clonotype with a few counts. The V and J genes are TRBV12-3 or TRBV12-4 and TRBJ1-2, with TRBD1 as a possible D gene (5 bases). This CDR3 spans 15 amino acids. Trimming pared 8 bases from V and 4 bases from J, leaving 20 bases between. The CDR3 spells CASGETGAATYGYTF. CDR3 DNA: TGTGCCAGCGGAGAGACCGGGGCGGCAACCTATGGCTACACCTTC.

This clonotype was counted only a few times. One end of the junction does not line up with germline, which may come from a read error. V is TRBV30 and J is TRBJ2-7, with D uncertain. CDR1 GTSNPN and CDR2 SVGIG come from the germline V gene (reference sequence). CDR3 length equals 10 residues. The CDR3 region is CAWSIGGLHF. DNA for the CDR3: TGTGCCTGGAGTATTGGTGGCCTGCATTTC.

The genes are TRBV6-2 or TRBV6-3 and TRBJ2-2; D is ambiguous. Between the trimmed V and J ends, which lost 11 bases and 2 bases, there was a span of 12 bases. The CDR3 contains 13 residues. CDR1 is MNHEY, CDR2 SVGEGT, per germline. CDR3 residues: CAAEGPNTGELFF. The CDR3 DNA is TGTGCCGCGGAAGGGCCTAACACCGGGGAGCTGTTTTTT.

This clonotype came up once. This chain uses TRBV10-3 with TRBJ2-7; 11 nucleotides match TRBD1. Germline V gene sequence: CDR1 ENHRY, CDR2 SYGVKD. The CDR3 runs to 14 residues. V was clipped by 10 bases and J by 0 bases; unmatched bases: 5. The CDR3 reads CATAGTGGSYEQYF. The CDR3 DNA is TGTGCCACAGCCGGGACAGGGGGCTCCTACGAGCAGTACTTC.

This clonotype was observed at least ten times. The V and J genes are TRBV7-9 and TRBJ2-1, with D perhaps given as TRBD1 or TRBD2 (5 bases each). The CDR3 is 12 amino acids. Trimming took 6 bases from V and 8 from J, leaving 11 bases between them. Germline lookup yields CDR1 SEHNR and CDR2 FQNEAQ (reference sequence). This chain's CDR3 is CASRADTHEQFF. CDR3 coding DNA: TGTGCCAGCAGAGCGGACACACATGAGCAGTTCTTC.

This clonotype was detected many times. Here the CDR3 reads CASSPSPDLYEQYV. CDR3 bases: TGTGCCAGCAGCCCCTCCCCAGACCTCTACGAGCAGTACGTC. The chain links TRBV3-1 to TRBJ2-7; D remains unclear. V was pared by 4 bases and J by 3 bases, with 13 bases between. The CDR3 is 14 residues long. In germline, CDR1 is LGHDT, CDR2 YNNKEL (reference sequence).

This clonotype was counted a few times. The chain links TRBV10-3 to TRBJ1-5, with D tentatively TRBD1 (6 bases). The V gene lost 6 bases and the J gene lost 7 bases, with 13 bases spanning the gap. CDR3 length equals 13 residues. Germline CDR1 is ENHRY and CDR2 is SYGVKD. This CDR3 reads CAIRATGKQPQHF. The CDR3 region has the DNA TGTGCCATCAGGGCCACAGGGAAACAGCCCCAGCATTTT.

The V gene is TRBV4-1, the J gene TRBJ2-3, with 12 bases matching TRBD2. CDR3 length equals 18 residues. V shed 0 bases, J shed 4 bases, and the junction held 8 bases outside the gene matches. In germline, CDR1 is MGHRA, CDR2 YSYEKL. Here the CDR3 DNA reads TGCGCCAGCAGCCAAGAGCCCCGGACTAGCGGGAATGCAGATACGCAGTATTTT. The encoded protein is CASSQEPRTSGNADTQYF.

The CDR3 is CASSREQGSSYNEQFF. CDR3 sequence (DNA): TGTGCCAGTAGTAGAGAACAGGGAAGCTCCTACAATGAGCAGTTCTTC. The rearrangement links TRBV19 to TRBJ2-1; possibly TRBD1 for D (6 bases). Trimming removed 4 bases at V and 0 bases at J, with 13 bases between. Germline CDR1 and CDR2: LNHDA and SQIVND (reference sequence). The CDR3 consists of 16 residues.

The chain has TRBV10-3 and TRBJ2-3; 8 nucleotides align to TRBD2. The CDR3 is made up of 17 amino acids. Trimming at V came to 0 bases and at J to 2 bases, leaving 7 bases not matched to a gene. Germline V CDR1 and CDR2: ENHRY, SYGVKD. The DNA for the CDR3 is TGTGCCATCAGTGAGTCGGAAGCGGGAGATACCACAGATACGCAGTATTTT. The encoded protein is CAISESEAGDTTDTQYF.

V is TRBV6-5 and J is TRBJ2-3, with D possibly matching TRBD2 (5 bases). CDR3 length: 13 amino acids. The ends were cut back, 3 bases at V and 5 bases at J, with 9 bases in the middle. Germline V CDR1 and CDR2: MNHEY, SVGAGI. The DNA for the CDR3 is TGTGCCAGCAGTTATAGCGTTGGAGATACGCAGTATTTT. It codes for CASSYSVGDTQYF.

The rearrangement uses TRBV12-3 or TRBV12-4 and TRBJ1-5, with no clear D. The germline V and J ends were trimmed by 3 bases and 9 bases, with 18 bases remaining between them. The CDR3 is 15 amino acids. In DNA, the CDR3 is TGTGCCAGCAGTTTTACGGAACAGTTCCCATCGCCCCAGCATTTT. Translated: CASSFTEQFPSPQHF.

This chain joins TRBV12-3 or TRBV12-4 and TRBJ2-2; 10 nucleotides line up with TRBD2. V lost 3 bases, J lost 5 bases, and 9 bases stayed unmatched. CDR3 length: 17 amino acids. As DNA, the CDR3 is TGTGCCAGCAGTTTTAGGCTAGCGGGAGTGATGACCGGGGAGCTGTTTTTT. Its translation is CASSFRLAGVMTGELFF.

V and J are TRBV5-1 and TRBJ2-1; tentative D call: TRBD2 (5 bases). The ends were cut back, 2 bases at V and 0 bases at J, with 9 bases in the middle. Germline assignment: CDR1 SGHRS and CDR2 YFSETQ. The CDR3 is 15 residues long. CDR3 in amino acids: CASSFTGNSYNEQFF. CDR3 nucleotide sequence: TGCGCCAGCAGCTTTACGGGGAACTCCTACAATGAGCAGTTCTTC.

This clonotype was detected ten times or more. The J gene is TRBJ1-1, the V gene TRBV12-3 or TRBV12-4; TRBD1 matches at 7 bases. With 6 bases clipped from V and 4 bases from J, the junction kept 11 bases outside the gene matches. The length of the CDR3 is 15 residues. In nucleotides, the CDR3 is TGTGCCAGCAGAAGTGAGACAGGGTATCTCACTGAAGCTTTCTTT. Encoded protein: CASRSETGYLTEAFF.

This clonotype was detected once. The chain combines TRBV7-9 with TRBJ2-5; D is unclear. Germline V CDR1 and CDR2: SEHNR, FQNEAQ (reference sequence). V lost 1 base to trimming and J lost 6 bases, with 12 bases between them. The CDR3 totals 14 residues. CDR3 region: CASSLEDRRQTQYF. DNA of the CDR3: TGTGCCAGCAGCTTAGAGGATCGGCGGCAGACCCAGTACTTC.

The CDR3 region has the DNA TGTGCCAGCAGCTTAGCCCCGACAAGCGCGAACACCGGGGAGCTGTTTTTT. It yields the protein CASSLAPTSANTGELFF. The chain combines TRBV11-3 with TRBJ2-2; D remains ambiguous. The CDR3 contains 17 residues. V was cut by 1 base and J by 0 bases, with 12 bases left in between. Germline V gives CDR1 SGHNT, CDR2 YENEEA.

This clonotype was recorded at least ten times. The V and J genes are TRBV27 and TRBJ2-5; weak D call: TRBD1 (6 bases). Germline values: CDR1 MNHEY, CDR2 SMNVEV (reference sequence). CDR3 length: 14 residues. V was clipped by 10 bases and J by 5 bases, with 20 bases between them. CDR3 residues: CATGNGGPLETQYF. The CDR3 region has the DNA TGTGCCACCGGTAATGGGGGCCCTCTTGAGACCCAGTACTTC.

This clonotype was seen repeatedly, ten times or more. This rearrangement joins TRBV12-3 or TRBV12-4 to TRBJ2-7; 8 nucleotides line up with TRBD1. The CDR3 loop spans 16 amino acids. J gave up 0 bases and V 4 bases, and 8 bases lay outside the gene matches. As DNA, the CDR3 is TGTGCCAGCAGTTCGGACGGTGACAGGGGCTCCTACGAGCAGTACTTC. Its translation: CASSSDGDRGSYEQYF.

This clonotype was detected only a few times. The chain's CDR3 is CASSQVRGGNTEAFF. CDR3 in DNA: TGCGCCAGCAGCCAAGTAAGGGGAGGTAACACTGAAGCTTTCTTT. The chain recombines TRBV4-1 with TRBJ1-1, with a weak D call TRBD1 (5 bases). V was clipped by 1 base and J by 2 bases, with 11 bases between them. Per the germline V gene, CDR1 is MGHRA and CDR2 is YSYEKL. The CDR3 totals 15 residues.

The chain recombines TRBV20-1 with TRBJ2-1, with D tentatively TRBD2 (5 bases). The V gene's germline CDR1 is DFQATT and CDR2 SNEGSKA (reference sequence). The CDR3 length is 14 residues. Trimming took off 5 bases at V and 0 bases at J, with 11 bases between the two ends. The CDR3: CSALSRGSYNEQFF. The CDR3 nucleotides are TGCAGTGCTCTTAGTCGGGGCTCCTACAATGAGCAGTTCTTC.

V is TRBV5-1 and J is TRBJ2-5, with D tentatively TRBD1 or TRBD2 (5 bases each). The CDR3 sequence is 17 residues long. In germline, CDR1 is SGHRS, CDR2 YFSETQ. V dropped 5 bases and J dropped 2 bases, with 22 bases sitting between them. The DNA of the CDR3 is TGCGCCAGCAGGCTGTCCGGGACCCTAAGCATTCAAGAGACCCAGTACTTC. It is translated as CASRLSGTLSIQETQYF.

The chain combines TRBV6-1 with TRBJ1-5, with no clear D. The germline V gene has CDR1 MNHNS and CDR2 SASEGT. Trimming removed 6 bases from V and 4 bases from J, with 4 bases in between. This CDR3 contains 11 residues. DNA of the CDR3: TGTGCCAGCAGGGAAAATCAGCCCCAGCATTTT. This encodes CASRENQPQHF.

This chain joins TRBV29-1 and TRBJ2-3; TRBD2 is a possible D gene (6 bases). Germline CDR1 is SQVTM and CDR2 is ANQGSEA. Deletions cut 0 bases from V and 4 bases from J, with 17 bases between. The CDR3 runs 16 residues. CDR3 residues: CSVEELLAKRADTQYF. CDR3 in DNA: TGCAGCGTTGAAGAGCTGCTAGCGAAAAGGGCAGATACGCAGTATTTT.

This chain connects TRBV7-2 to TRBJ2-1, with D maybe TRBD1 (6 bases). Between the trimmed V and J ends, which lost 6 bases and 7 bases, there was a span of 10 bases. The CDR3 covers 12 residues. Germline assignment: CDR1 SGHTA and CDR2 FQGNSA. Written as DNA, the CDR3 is TGTGCCAGCAGTACAGGGCTGAATGAGCAGTTCTTC. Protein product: CASSTGLNEQFF.